These 15 T cell receptor beta chains were all obtained from the same sample, sequenced in a study of blood T cell repertoires in COVID-19. This table comes from immunoSEQ multiplex PCR, and its TCRdb copy is limited to in-frame clones, with some not included. The top ten hold around 3.6% of the sample, which has 250,000 to 300,000 clones, about 88% seen once. The sample taken for sequencing was peripheral blood. The receptors originated from a man between 18 and 29 years old with active or convalescent COVID-19.

This chain joins TRBV3-1 (or the pseudogene TRBV3-2) and TRBJ2-5; D perhaps matches TRBD2 (5 bases). The V end was cut by 4 bases, the J end by 4 bases, with 10 bases between. Germline-derived CDR1 and CDR2 are LGHDT and YNNKEL (reference sequence). The CDR3 length is 13 residues. DNA of the CDR3: TGTGCCAGCAGCCTAGGCGGGTTAGAGACCCAGTACTTC. The encoded protein is CASSLGGLETQYF.

The chain is built from TRBV19 and TRBJ1-3, with D perhaps TRBD1 (6 bases). The CDR3 is 13 amino acids. V was pared by 4 bases and J by 4 bases, with 8 bases between. Looked up from germline, CDR1 is LNHDA and CDR2 is SQIVND (reference sequence). The CDR3 DNA is TGTGCCAGTAGTACAGGGGCAGGAAACACCATATATTTT. It is translated as CASSTGAGNTIYF.

The chain employs TRBV19 and TRBJ1-5, with 8 bases aligning to TRBD1. Per the germline V gene, CDR1 is LNHDA and CDR2 is SQIVND (reference sequence). The CDR3 consists of 14 residues. With V trimmed by 6 bases and J by 3 bases, 4 bases remained unmatched. The CDR3 reads CASRDRAFNQPQHF. For the CDR3, the DNA is TGTGCCAGTAGGGACAGGGCGTTCAATCAGCCCCAGCATTTT.

The chain has TRBV11-1 and TRBJ1-3; D gene unclear. V lost 5 bases, J lost 0 bases, and 11 bases lay in between. The CDR3 contains 15 residues. Germline V gene lookup returns CDR1 SGHAT and CDR2 FQDESV (reference sequence). DNA of the CDR3: TGTGCCAGCAGCGACGAAGACTACTCTGGAAACACCATATATTTT. The encoded protein is CASSDEDYSGNTIYF.

V gene TRBV28 combines with J gene TRBJ1-3, with D unresolved. V lost 3 bases and J lost 8, with 11 bases in between. The V gene's germline CDR1 is MDHEN and CDR2 SYDVKM. This CDR3 contains 13 residues. The CDR3 region is CASSFPTEDTIYF. CDR3 DNA sequence: TGTGCCAGCAGTTTTCCAACCGAGGACACCATATATTTT.

The chain carries TRBV9 and TRBJ2-1, with D possibly matching TRBD1 (6 bases). CDR3 length: 15 residues. V lost 2 bases and J lost 5, with 14 bases in between. Germline-derived CDR1 and CDR2 are SGDLS and YYNGEE. CDR3 sequence: CASSVQGFNHNEQFF. In nucleotides, the CDR3 is TGTGCCAGCAGCGTTCAGGGGTTCAACCACAATGAGCAGTTCTTC.

The genes are TRBV18 and TRBJ1-5, with D maybe TRBD1 (6 bases). The CDR3 contains 13 residues. Germline V lookup: CDR1 KGHSH, CDR2 LQKENI. The V gene lost 6 bases and the J gene lost 4 bases, with 10 bases spanning the gap. The CDR3 loop is CASSGQLNQPQHF. DNA for the CDR3: TGTGCCAGCTCTGGACAGTTGAATCAGCCCCAGCATTTT.

The sample holds a few counts of this clone. This chain joins TRBV10-3 and TRBJ1-1; maybe TRBD1 (5 bases). The V end lost 4 bases, the J end lost 8 bases, and 5 bases lay between the germline ends. This CDR3 region has 10 residues. The germline CDR1 and CDR2 sequences are ENHRY and SYGVKD. The CDR3 DNA reads as TGTGCCATCAGTGGGACAGAAGCTTTCTTT. Amino acid sequence: CAISGTEAFF.

J is TRBJ2-1 and V is TRBV24-1; D perhaps matches TRBD2 (6 bases). CDR1 and CDR2 from the germline V gene are KGHDR and SFDVKD. V dropped 4 bases and J dropped 2 bases, with 11 bases sitting between them. The CDR3 loop spans 15 amino acids. The CDR3 sequence: CATSEQSGAYNEQFF. The DNA for the CDR3 is TGTGCCACCAGTGAGCAGTCGGGAGCCTACAATGAGCAGTTCTTC.

The V gene is TRBV29-1, the J gene TRBJ1-1, with D unresolved. Germline values: CDR1 SQVTM, CDR2 ANQGSEA. CDR3 size: 13 residues. V was clipped by 1 base and J by 5 bases, with 11 bases between them. CDR3 sequence: CSVEVLHGTEAFF. The CDR3 DNA is TGCAGCGTTGAAGTTCTCCACGGGACTGAAGCTTTCTTT. The whole variable domain, remainder taken from reference TRBV29-1 and TRBJ1-1, is SAVISQKPSRDICQRGTSLTIQCQVDSQVTMMFWYRQQPGQSLTLIATANQGSEATYESGFVIDKFPISRPNLTFSTLTVSNMSPEDSSIYLCSVEVLHGTEAFFGQGTRLTVV.

The genes are TRBV6-5 and TRBJ2-7, with TRBD2 matching 9 bases. Germline V lookup: CDR1 MNHEY, CDR2 SVGAGI. With 7 bases clipped from V and 6 bases from J, the junction kept 4 bases outside the gene matches. This CDR3 contains 12 residues. The CDR3 DNA is TGTGCCAGCACCGGGACTAGCTCCGAGCAGTACTTC. It is translated as CASTGTSSEQYF.

The chain uses TRBV7-2 and TRBJ2-1; maybe TRBD1 (5 bases). CDR1 and CDR2 from the germline V gene are SGHTA and FQGNSA. The germline V and J ends were trimmed by 6 bases and 0 bases, with 9 bases remaining between them. This CDR3 comprises 14 residues. Here the CDR3 DNA reads TGTGCCAGCAGAGGGGCGGTCTCCTACAATGAGCAGTTCTTC. Its translation is CASRGAVSYNEQFF.

A single count supports this clone. The chain links TRBV5-1 to TRBJ2-2, with TRBD1 identical over 8 bases. V gave up 5 bases and J gave up 7 bases; unmatched junction bases: 4. The CDR3 extends over 13 amino acids. CDR1 is SGHRS, CDR2 YFSETQ, per germline. CDR3 protein: CASSRTGGGELFF. CDR3 bases: TGCGCCAGCAGTCGCACAGGGGGCGGGGAGCTGTTTTTT. Based on the CDR3 plus reference TRBV5-1 and TRBJ2-2, the full variable domain is KAGVTQTPRYLIKTRGQQVTLSCSPISGHRSVSWYQQTPGQGLQFLFEYFSETQRNKGNFPGRFSGRQFSNSRSEMNVSTLELGDSALYLCASSRTGGGELFFGEGSRLTVL.

As for this clone: Additional DNA sequences in this sample encode the identical CDR3. V usage is TRBV3-1 (or the pseudogene TRBV3-2) and J usage is TRBJ2-7, with 12 bases lining up with TRBD2. V lost 5 bases, J lost 2 bases, and 10 bases stayed unmatched. Germline V gene sequence: CDR1 LGHDT, CDR2 YNNKEL (reference sequence). CDR3 length: 17 amino acids. The DNA of the CDR3 is TGTGCCAGCAGCTCTTCTAGCGGGGGGGCGATGCCCTACGAGCAGTACTTC. As protein: CASSSSSGGAMPYEQYF.

The sample holds one count of this clone. The V gene is TRBV7-2, the J gene TRBJ2-1; TRBD2 aligns across 9 bases. Germline V gene lookup returns CDR1 SGHTA and CDR2 FQGNSA. V lost 5 bases to trimming and J lost 4 bases; unmatched junction nucleotides: 9. The CDR3 runs to 16 residues. For the CDR3, the DNA is TGTGCCAGCAGCCCCCCTGCGGGAGGGCCTTACAATGAGCAGTTCTTC. Amino acid sequence: CASSPPAGGPYNEQFF.